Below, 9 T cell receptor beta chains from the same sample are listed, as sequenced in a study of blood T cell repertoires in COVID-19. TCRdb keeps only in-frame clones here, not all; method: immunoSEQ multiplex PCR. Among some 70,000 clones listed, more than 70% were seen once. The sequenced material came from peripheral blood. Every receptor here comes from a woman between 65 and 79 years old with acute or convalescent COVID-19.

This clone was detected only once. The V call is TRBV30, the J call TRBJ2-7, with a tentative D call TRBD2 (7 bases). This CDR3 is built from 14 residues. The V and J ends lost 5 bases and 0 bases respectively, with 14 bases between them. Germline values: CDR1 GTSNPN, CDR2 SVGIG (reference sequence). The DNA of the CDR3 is TGTGCCTGGGGGGGGGACACAGTCTCCTACGAGCAGTACTTC. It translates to CAWGGDTVSYEQYF.

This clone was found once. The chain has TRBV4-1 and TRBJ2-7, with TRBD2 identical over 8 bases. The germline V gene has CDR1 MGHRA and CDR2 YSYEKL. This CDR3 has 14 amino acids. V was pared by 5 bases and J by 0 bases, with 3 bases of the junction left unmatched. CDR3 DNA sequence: TGCGCCAGCAGCTTAGCGGGAAGCTCCTACGAGCAGTACTTC. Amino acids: CASSLAGSSYEQYF.

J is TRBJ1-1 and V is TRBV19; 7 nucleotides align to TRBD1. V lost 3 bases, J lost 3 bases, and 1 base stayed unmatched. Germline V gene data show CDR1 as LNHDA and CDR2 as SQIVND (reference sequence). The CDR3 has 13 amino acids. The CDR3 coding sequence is TGTGCCAGTAGTATTGACAGGGACACTGAAGCTTTCTTT. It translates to CASSIDRDTEAFF.

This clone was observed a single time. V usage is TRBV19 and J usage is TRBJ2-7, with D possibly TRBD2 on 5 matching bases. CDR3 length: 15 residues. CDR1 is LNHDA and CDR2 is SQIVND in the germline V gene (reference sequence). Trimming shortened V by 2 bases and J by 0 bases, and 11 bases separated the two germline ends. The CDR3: CASSILAGSSYEQYF. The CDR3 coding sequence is TGTGCCAGTAGTATACTGGCGGGTTCCTCCTACGAGCAGTACTTC.

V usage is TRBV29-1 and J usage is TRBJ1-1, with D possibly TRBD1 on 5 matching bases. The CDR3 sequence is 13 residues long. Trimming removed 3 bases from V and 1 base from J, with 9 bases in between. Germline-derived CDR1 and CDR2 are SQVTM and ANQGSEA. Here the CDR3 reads CSVEGGENTEAFF. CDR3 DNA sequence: TGCAGCGTTGAGGGGGGGGAGAACACTGAAGCTTTCTTT. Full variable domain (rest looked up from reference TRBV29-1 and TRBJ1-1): SAVISQKPSRDICQRGTSLTIQCQVDSQVTMMFWYRQQPGQSLTLIATANQGSEATYESGFVIDKFPISRPNLTFSTLTVSNMSPEDSSIYLCSVEGGENTEAFFGQGTRLTVV.

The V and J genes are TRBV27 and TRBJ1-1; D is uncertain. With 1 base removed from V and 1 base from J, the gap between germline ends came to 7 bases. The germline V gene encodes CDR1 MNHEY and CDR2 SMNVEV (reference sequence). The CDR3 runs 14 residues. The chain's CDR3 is CASSLWAGNTEAFF. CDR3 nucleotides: TGTGCCAGCAGTTTATGGGCAGGGAACACTGAAGCTTTCTTT.

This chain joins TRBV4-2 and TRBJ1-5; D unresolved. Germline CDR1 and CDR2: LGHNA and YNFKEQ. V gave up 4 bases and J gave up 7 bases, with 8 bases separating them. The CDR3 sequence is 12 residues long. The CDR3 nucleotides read TGTGCCAGCAGCCGAGCGGGGCAGCCCCAGCATTTT. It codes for CASSRAGQPQHF.

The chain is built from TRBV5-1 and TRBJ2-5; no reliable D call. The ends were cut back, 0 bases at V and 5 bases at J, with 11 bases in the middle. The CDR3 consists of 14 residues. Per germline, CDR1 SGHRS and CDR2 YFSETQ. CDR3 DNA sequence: TGCGCCAGCAGCTTGGGGGCCCATTTTGAGACCCAGTACTTC. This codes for CASSLGAHFETQYF.

CDR3 loop: CASSFQGSYNEQFF. The CDR3 DNA follows: TGTGCCAGCAGTTTTCAGGGCTCCTACAATGAGCAGTTCTTC. V and J are TRBV28 and TRBJ2-1, with a tentative D call TRBD1 (5 bases). The V and J ends lost 3 bases and 0 bases respectively, with 6 bases between them. The CDR3 has 14 residues. Germline V lookup: CDR1 MDHEN, CDR2 SYDVKM.